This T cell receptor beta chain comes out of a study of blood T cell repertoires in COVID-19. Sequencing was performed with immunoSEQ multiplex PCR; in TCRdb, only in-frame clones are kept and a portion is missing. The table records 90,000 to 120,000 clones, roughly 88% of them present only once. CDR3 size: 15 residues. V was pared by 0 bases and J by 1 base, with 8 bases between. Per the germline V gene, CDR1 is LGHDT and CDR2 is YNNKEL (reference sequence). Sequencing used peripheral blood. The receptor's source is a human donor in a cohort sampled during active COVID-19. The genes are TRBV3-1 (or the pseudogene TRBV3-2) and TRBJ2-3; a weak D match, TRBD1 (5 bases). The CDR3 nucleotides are TGTGCCAGCAGCCAAGATGTCAGGGGCACAGATACGCAGTATTTT. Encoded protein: CASSQDVRGTDTQYF.